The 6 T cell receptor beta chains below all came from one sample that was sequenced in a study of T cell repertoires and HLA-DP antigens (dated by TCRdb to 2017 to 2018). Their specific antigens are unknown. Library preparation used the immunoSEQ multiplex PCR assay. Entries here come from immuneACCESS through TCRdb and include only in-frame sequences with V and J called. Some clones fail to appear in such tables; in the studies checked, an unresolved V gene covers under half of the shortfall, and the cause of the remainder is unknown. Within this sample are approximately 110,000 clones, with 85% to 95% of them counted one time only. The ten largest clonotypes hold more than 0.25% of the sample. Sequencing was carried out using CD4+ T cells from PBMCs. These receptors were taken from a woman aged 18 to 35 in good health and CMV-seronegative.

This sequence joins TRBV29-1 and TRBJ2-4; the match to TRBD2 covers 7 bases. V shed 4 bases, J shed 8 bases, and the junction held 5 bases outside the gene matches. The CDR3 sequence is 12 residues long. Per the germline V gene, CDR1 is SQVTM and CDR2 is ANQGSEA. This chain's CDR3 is CSVVKAGDIQYF. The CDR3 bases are TGCAGCGTTGTCAAGGCGGGGGACATTCAGTACTTC.

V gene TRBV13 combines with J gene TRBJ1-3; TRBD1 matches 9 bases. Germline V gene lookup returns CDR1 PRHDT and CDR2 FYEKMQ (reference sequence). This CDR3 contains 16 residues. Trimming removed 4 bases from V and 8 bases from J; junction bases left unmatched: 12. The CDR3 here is CASSYRDRAIRYTIYF. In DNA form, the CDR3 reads TGTGCCAGCAGCTACCGGGACAGGGCTATTCGATACACCATATATTTT.

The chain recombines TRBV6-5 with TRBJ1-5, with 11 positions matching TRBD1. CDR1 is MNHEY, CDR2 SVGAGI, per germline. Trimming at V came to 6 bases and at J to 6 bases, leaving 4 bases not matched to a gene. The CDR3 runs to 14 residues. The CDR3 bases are TGTGCCAGCAGCCTGGACAGGGGGCTTCAGCCCCAGCATTTT. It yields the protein CASSLDRGLQPQHF.

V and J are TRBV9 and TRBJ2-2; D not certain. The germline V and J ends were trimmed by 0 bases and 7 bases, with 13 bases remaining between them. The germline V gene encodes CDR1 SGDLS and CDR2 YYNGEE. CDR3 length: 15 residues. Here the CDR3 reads CASSVEGSMFGELFF. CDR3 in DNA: TGTGCCAGCAGCGTAGAAGGTAGCATGTTCGGGGAGCTGTTTTTT.

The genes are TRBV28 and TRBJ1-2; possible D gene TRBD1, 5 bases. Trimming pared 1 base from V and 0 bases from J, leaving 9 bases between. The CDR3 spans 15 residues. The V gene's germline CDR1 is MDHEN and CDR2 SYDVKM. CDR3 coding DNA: TGTGCCAGCAGTTTATCTGACAGAGCTAACTATGGCTACACCTTC. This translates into CASSLSDRANYGYTF.

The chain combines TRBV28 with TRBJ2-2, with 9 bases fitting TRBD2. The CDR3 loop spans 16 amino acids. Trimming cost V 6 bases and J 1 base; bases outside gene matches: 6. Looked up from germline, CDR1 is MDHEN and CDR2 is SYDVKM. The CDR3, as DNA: TGTGCCAGCAGAGGGAGCGGGGGGCAGAACACCGGGGAGCTGTTTTTT. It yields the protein CASRGSGGQNTGELFF.